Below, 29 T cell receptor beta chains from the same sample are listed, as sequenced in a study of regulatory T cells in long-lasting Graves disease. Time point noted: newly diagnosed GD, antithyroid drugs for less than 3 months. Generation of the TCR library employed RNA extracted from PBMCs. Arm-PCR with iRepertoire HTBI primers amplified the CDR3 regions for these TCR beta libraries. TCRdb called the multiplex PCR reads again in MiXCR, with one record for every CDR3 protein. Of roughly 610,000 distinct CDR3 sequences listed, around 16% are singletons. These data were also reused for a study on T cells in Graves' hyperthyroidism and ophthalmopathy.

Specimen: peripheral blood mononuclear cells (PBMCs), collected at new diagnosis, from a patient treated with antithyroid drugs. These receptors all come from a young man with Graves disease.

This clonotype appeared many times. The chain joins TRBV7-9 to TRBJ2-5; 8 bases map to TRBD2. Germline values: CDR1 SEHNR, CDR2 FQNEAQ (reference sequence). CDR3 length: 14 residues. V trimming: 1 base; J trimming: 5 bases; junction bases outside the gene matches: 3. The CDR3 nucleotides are TGTGCCAGCAGCTTAGTGAGCGGGAGCGAGACCCAGTACTTC. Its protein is CASSLVSGSETQYF.

The CDR3 coding sequence is TGTGCCAGCAGCTCCGACAGGGGATCAGATGAAAAACTGTTTTTT. It specifies CASSSDRGSDEKLFF. This rearrangement joins TRBV7-9 to TRBJ1-4; 8 nucleotides align to TRBD1. The germline V gene encodes CDR1 SEHNR and CDR2 FQNEAQ (reference sequence). V lost 4 bases, J lost 6 bases, and 7 bases stayed unmatched. The length of the CDR3 is 15 residues.

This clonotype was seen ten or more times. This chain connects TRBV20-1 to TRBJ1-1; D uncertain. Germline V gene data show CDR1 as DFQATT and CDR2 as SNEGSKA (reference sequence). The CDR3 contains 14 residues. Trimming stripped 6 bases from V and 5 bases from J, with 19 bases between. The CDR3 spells CSAPDRSGRTEAFF. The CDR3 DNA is TGCAGTGCCCCGGACCGCTCAGGTCGGACTGAAGCTTTCTTT.

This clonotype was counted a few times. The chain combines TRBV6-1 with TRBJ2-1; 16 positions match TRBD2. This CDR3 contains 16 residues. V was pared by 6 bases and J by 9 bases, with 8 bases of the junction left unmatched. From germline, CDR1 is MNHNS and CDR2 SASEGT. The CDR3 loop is CASRLSGLAGGGEQFF. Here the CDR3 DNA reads TGTGCCAGCAGATTGTCGGGACTAGCGGGAGGGGGTGAGCAGTTCTTC.

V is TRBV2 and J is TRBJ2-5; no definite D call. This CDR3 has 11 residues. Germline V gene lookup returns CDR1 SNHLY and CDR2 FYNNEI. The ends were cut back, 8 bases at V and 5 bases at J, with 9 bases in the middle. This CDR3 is CASAVGETQYF. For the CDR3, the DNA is TGTGCCAGCGCGGTCGGTGAGACCCAGTACTTC.

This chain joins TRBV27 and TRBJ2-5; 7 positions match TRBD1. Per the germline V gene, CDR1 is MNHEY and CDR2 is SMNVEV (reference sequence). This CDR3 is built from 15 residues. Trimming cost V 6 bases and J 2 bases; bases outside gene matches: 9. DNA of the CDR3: TGTGCCAGCAGGAACCCGGGGACAGCTCAAGAGACCCAGTACTTC. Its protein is CASRNPGTAQETQYF.

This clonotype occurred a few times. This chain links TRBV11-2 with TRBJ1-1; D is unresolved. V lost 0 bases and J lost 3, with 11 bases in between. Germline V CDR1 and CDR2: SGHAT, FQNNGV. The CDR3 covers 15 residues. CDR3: CASSLDPGRYTEAFF. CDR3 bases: TGTGCCAGCAGCTTAGATCCGGGCAGATACACTGAAGCTTTCTTT.

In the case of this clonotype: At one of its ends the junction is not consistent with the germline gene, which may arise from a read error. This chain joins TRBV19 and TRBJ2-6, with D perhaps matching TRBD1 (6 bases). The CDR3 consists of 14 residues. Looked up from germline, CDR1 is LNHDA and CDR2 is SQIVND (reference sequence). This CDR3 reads CASSRGYGANVLTF. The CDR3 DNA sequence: TGTGCCAGCAGTAGGGGGTATGGGGCCAACGTCCTGACTTTC.

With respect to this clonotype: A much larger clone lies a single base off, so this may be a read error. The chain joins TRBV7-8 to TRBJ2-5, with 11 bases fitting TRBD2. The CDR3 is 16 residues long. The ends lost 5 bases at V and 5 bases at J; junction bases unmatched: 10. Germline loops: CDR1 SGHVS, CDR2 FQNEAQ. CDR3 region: CASSISGRAPGETQYF. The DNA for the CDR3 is TGTGCCAGCAGCATTAGCGGGAGGGCCCCCGGGGAGACCCAGTACTTC.

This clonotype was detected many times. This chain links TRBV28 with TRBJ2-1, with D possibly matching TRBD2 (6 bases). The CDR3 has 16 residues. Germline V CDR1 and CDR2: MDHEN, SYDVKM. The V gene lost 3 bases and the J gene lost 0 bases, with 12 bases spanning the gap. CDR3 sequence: CASSFSSVSSYNEQFF. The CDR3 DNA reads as TGTGCCAGCAGTTTCTCTAGCGTAAGCTCCTACAATGAGCAGTTCTTC.

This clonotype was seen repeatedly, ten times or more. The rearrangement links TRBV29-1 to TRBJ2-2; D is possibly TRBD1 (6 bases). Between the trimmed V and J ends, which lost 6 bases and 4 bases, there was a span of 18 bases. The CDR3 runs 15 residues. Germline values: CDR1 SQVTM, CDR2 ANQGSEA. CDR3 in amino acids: CSVHTGPGGTGELFF. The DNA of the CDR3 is TGCAGCGTACACACAGGGCCTGGGGGCACCGGGGAGCTGTTTTTT.

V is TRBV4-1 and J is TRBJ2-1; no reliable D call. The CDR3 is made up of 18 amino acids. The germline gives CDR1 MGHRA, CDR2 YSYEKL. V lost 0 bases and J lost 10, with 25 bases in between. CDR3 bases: TGCGCCAGCAGCCAAGACGGACCATCGTCACACCTCGGGTACGAGCAGTTCTTC. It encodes CASSQDGPSSHLGYEQFF.

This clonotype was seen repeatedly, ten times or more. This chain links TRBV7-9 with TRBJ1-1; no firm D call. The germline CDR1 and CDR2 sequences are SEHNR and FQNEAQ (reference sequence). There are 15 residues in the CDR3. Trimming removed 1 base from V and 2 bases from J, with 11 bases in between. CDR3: CASSLENTGNTEAFF. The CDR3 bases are TGTGCCAGCAGCTTAGAAAATACCGGCAACACTGAAGCTTTCTTT.

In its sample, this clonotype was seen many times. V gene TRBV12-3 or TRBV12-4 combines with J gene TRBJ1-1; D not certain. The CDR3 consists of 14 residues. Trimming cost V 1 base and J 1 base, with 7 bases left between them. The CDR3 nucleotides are TGTGCCAGCAGTTTAGGGATGGCGAACACTGAAGCTTTCTTT. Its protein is CASSLGMANTEAFF.

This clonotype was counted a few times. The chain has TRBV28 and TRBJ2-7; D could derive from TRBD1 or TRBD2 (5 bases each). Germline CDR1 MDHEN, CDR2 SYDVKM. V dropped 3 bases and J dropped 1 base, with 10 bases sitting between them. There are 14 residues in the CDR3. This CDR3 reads CASSFMGESYEQYF. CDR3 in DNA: TGTGCCAGCAGTTTTATGGGGGAGTCCTACGAGCAGTACTTC.

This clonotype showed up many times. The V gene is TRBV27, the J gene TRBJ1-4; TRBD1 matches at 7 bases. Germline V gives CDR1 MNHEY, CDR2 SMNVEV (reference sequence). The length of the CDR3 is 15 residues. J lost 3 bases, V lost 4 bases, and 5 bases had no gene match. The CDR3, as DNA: TGTGCCAGCAGTTCGCATGGGACAGCTAATGAAAAACTGTTTTTT. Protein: CASSSHGTANEKLFF.

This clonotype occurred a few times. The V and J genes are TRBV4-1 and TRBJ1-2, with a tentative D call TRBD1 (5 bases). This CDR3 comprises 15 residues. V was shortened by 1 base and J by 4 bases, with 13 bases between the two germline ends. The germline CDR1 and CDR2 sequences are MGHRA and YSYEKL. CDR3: CASSQGGDPVYGYTF. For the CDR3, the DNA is TGCGCCAGCAGCCAAGGCGGGGACCCGGTCTATGGCTACACCTTC.

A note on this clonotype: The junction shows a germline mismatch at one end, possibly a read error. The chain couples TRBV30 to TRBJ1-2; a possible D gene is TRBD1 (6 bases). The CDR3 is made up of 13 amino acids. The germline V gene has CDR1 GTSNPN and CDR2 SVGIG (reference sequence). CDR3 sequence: CARSVGGLGGYTF. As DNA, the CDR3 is TGTGCCCGGAGTGTAGGGGGATTAGGTGGCTACACCTTC.

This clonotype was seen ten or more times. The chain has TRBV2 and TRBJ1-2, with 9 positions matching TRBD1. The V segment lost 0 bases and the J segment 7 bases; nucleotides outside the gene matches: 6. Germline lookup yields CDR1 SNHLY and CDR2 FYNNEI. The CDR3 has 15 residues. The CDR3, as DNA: TGTGCCAGCAGTGAAGCCGACAGGGGGATCGGTGGCTACACCTTC. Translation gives CASSEADRGIGGYTF.

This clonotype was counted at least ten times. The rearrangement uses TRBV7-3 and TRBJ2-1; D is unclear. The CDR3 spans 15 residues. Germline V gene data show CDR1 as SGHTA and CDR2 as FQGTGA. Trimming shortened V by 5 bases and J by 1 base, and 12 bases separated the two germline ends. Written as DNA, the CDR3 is TGTGCCAGCAGCCCAGGACCAGAATCCTACAATGAGCAGTTCTTC. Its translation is CASSPGPESYNEQFF.

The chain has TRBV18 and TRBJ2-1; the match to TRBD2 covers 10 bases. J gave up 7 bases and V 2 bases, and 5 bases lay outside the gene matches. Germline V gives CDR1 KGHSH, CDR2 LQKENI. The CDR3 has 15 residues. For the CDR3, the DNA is TGTGCCAGCTCACCAGAGCGGGAGGGCCATAATGAGCAGTTCTTC. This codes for CASSPEREGHNEQFF.

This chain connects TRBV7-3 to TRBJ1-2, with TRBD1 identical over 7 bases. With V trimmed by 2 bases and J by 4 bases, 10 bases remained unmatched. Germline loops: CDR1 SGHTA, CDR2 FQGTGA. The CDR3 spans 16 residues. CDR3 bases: TGTGCCAGCAGCTTATTAAGAGGGGGCGCATCCTATGGCTACACCTTC. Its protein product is CASSLLRGGASYGYTF.

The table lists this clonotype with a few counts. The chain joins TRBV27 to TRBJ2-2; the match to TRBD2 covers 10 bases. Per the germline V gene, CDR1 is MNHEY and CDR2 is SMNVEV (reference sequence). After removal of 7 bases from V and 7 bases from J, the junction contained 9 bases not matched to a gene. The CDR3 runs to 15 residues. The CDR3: CASKPSGSMGGELFF. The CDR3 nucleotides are TGTGCCAGCAAACCTAGCGGGAGCATGGGCGGGGAGCTGTTTTTT.

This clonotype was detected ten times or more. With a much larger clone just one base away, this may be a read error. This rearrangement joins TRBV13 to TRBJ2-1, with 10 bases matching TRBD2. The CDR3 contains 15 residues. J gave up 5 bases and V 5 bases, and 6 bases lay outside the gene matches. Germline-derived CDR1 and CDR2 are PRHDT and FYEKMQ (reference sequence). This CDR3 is CASSLLAGTDNEQFF. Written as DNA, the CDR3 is TGTGCCAGCAGCCTACTAGCGGGAACCGACAATGAGCAGTTCTTC.

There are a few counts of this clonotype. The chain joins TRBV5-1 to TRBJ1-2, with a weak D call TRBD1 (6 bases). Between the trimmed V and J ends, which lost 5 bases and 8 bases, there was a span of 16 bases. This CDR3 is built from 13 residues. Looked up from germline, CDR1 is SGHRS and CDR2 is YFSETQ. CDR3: CASSLTGIEGYTF. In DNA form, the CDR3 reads TGCGCCAGCAGTCTCACAGGGATAGAAGGCTACACCTTC.

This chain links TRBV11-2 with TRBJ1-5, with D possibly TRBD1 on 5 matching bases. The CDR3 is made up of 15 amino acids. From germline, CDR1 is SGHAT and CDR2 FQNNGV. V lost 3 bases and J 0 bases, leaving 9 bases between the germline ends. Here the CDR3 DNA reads TGTGCCAGCAGCTTTTCAGGGAATAGCAATCAGCCCCAGCATTTT. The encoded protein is CASSFSGNSNQPQHF.

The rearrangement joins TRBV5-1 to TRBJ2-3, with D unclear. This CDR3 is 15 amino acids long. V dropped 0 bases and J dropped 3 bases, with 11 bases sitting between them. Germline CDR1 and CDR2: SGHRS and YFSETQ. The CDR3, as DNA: TGCGCCAGCAGCTTGGAACTGGGGTCTACAGATACGCAGTATTTT. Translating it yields CASSLELGSTDTQYF. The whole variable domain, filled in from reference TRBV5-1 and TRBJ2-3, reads KAGVTQTPRYLIKTRGQQVTLSCSPISGHRSVSWYQQTPGQGLQFLFEYFSETQRNKGNFPGRFSGRQFSNSRSEMNVSTLELGDSALYLCASSLELGSTDTQYFGPGTRLTVL.

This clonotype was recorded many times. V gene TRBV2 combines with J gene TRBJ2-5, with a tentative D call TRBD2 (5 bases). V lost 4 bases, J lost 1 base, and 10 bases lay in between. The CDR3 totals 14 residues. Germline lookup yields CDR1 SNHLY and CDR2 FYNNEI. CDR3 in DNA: TGTGCCAGCAGTGGTGGGAGAGGCCAAGAGACCCAGTACTTC. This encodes CASSGGRGQETQYF.

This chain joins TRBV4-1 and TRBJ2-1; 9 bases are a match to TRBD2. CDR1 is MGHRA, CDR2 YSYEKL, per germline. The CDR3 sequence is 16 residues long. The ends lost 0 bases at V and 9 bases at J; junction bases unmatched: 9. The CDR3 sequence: CASSQEGVAGAGEQFF. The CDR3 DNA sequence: TGCGCCAGCAGCCAAGAGGGAGTAGCGGGAGCGGGTGAGCAGTTCTTC.